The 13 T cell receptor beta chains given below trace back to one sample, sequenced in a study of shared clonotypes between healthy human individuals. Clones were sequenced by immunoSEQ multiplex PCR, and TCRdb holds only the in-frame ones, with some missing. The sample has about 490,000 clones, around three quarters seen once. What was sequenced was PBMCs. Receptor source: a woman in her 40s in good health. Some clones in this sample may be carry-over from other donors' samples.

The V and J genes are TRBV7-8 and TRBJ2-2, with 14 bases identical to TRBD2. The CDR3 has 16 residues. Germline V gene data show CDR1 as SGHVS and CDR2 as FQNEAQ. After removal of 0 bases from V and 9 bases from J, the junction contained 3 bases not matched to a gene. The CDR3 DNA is TGTGCCAGCAGCTTAGCGACTAGCGGGAGGGCCCGGGAGCTGTTTTTT. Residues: CASSLATSGRARELFF.

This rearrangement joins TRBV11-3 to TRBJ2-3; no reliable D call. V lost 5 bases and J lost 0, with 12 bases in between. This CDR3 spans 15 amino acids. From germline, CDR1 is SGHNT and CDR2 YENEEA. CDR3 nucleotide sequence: TGTGCCAGCAGCCCCGGTTTAGGGAGCACAGATACGCAGTATTTT. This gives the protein CASSPGLGSTDTQYF.

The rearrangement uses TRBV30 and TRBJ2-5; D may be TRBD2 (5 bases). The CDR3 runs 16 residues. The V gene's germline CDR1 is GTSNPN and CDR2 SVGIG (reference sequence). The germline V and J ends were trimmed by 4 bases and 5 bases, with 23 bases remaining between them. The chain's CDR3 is CAWNRAGLQSLETQYF. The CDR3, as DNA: TGTGCCTGGAATCGCGCGGGCTTACAGAGCTTGGAGACCCAGTACTTC.

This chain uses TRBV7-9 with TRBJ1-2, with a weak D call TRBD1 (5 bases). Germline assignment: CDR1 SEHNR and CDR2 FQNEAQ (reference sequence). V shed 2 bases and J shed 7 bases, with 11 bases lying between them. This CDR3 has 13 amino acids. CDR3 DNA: TGTGCCAGCAGCTTACCGGCGAGGGGTGGCTACACCTTC. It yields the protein CASSLPARGGYTF.

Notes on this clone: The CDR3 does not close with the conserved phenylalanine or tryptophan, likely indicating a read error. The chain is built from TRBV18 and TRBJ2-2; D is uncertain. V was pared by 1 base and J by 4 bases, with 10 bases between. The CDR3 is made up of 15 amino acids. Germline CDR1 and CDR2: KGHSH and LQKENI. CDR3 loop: CASSPRRQSTGELFS. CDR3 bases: TGTGCCAGCTCACCACGCCGCCAGAGCACCGGGGAGCTGTTTTCT.

This CDR3 reads CASSPFLKDRTYEQYF. The CDR3 nucleotides are TGTGCCAGCAGTCCCTTCCTTAAAGACCGAACCTACGAGCAGTACTTC. J is TRBJ2-7 and V is TRBV28; D not resolved. Trimming shortened V by 5 bases and J by 2 bases, and 19 bases separated the two germline ends. The CDR3 is 16 residues long. Looked up from germline, CDR1 is MDHEN and CDR2 is SYDVKM.

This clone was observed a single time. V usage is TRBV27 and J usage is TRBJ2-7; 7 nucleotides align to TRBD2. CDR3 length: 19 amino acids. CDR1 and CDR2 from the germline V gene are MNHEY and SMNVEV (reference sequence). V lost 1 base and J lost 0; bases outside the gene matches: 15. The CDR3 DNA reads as TGTGCCAGCAGTTTATATAGTTTTAGGCTAGCGGAACGCTCCTACGAGCAGTACTTC. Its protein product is CASSLYSFRLAERSYEQYF.

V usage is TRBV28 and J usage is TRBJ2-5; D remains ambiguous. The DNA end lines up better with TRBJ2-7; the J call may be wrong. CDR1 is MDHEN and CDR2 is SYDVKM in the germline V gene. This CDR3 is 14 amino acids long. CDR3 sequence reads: CASRYLTTSYEQYF. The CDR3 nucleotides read TGTGCCAGCAGATACCTGACGACCTCCTACGAGCAGTACTTC.

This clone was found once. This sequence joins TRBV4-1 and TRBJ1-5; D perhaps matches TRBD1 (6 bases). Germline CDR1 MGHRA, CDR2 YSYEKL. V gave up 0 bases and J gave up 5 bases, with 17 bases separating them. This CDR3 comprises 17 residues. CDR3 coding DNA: TGCGCCAGCAGCCAAGATTACCCAGACAGGTACCATCAGCCCCAGCATTTT. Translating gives CASSQDYPDRYHQPQHF.

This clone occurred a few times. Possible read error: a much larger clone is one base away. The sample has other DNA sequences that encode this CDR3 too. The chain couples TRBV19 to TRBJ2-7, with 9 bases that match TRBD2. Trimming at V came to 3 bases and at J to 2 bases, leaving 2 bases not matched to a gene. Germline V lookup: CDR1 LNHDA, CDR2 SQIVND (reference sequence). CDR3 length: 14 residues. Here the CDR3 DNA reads TGTGCCAGTAGTATGACTAGCGGAACCTACGAGCAGTACTTC. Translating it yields CASSMTSGTYEQYF.

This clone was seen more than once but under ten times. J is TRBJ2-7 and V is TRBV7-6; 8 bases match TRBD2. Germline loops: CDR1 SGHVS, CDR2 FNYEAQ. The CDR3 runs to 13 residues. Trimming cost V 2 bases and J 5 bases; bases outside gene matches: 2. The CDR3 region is CASSLKAGDEQYF. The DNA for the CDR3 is TGTGCCAGCAGCTTAAAAGCGGGGGACGAGCAGTACTTC.

This CDR3 reads CASRRGGDNYGYTF. Here the CDR3 DNA reads TGTGCCAGCAGACGAGGGGGGGACAACTATGGCTACACCTTC. This chain links TRBV28 with TRBJ1-2; TRBD1 might be the D (6 bases). This CDR3 spans 14 amino acids. Looked up from germline, CDR1 is MDHEN and CDR2 is SYDVKM. Trimming cost V 6 bases and J 2 bases, with 13 bases left between them.

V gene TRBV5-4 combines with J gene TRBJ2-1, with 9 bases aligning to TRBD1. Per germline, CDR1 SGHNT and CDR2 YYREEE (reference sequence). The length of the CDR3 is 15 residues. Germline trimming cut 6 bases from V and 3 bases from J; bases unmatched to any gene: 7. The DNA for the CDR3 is TGTGCCAGCACCTGGGGGGACAGGGTCTACAATGAGCAGTTCTTC. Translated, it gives CASTWGDRVYNEQFF. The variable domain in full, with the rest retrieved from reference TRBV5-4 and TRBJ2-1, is ETGVTQSPTHLIKTRGQQVTLRCSSQSGHNTVSWYQQALGQGPQFIFQYYREEENGRGNFPPRFSGLQFPNYSSELNVNALELDDSALYLCASTWGDRVYNEQFFGPGTRLTVL.